The next 22 T cell receptor beta chains were all read from a single sample in a study of cytomegalovirus exposure and HLA in healthy donors. The study ran its PCR with 60 Vbeta and 13 Jbeta primers. Sequenced by immunoSEQ multiplex PCR; TCRdb stores in-frame clones only, minus some. The data show 70,000 to 90,000 clones, with about 66% seen just once and less than 25% held by the top ten. The material sequenced was PBMCs. These receptors all come from a middle-aged man in good health and CMV-seropositive.

The gene calls are TRBV4-1 and TRBJ1-3; D is unresolved. V dropped 0 bases and J dropped 6 bases, with 6 bases sitting between them. Looked up from germline, CDR1 is MGHRA and CDR2 is YSYEKL. This CDR3 has 13 residues. The CDR3 loop reads CASSQESENTIYF. CDR3 DNA: TGCGCCAGCAGCCAAGAGTCAGAAAACACCATATATTTT.

The V gene is TRBV30, the J gene TRBJ1-1; 8 bases map to TRBD1. The CDR3 is 15 amino acids. The germline V gene encodes CDR1 GTSNPN and CDR2 SVGIG (reference sequence). V trimming: 4 bases; J trimming: 2 bases; junction bases outside the gene matches: 9. The CDR3 DNA is TGTGCCTGGACAAATAGAGGGACAGGTAACACTGAAGCTTTCTTT. Translating gives CAWTNRGTGNTEAFF.

The CDR3 here is CASKVNGGAPSRSEAFF. CDR3 sequence (DNA): TGTGCCAGTAAAGTTAACGGGGGGGCGCCTTCTCGGAGTGAAGCTTTCTTT. The chain is built from TRBV19 and TRBJ1-1, with a tentative D call TRBD1 (6 bases). Germline lookup yields CDR1 LNHDA and CDR2 SQIVND (reference sequence). The ends were cut back, 7 bases at V and 7 bases at J, with 28 bases in the middle. CDR3 length: 17 amino acids.

This chain connects TRBV4-3 to TRBJ1-1; no clear D gene. The CDR3 is 15 residues long. Germline loops: CDR1 LGHNA, CDR2 YSLEER. V was trimmed by 3 bases and J by 9 bases, leaving 20 bases between them. The CDR3 coding sequence is TGCGCCAGCAGCCAGGCATTCGGGTCCAAGTTTAAAGCTTTCTTT. This translates into CASSQAFGSKFKAFF.

The rearrangement joins TRBV2 to TRBJ1-6; D remains unclear. The CDR3 extends over 13 amino acids. Trimming removed 6 bases from V and 0 bases from J, with 3 bases in between. Germline V gene sequence: CDR1 SNHLY, CDR2 FYNNEI. CDR3 amino acids: CASSSSYNSPLHF. The CDR3 bases are TGTGCCAGCAGCAGCTCCTATAATTCACCCCTCCACTTT.

Here the CDR3 reads CATPRAGGSTEAFF. DNA for the CDR3: TGTGCCACCCCTCGTGCGGGGGGGAGCACTGAAGCTTTCTTT. The V call is TRBV6-5, the J call TRBJ1-1; a possible D gene is TRBD1 (5 bases). Trimming took off 10 bases at V and 4 bases at J, with 19 bases between the two ends. The length of the CDR3 is 14 residues. Germline lookup yields CDR1 MNHEY and CDR2 SVGAGI.

This clone was found a few times. The genes are TRBV7-9 and TRBJ1-4; TRBD1 agrees at 7 bases. The CDR3 consists of 14 residues. Losses at the gene ends were 5 bases for V and 7 bases for J; bases not matched to a gene: 7. Germline CDR1 is SEHNR and CDR2 is FQNEAQ (reference sequence). This CDR3 reads CASSLDRDGEKLFF. The CDR3 nucleotides read TGTGCCAGCAGCCTCGACAGGGACGGTGAAAAACTGTTTTTT.

V and J are TRBV5-4 and TRBJ1-1, with D uncertain. Trimming took off 1 base at V and 1 base at J, with 5 bases between the two ends. The CDR3 is 13 amino acids. In germline, CDR1 is SGHNT, CDR2 YYREEE (reference sequence). The CDR3 protein is CASSLSRNTEAFF. CDR3 DNA sequence: TGTGCCAGCAGCTTGTCCCGGAACACTGAAGCTTTCTTT. Complete variable domain (other parts from reference TRBV5-4 and TRBJ1-1): ETGVTQSPTHLIKTRGQQVTLRCSSQSGHNTVSWYQQALGQGPQFIFQYYREEENGRGNFPPRFSGLQFPNYSSELNVNALELDDSALYLCASSLSRNTEAFFGQGTRLTVV.

V is TRBV5-6 and J is TRBJ2-7; D is undetermined. Germline values: CDR1 SGHDT, CDR2 YYEEEE. Trimming pared 1 base from V and 11 bases from J, leaving 13 bases between. The CDR3 runs 12 residues. CDR3 sequence: CASSLMAGLKYF. CDR3 in DNA: TGTGCCAGCAGCTTGATGGCTGGGCTGAAGTACTTC.

The chain links TRBV19 to TRBJ1-5; D is undetermined. Per germline, CDR1 LNHDA and CDR2 SQIVND (reference sequence). V lost 5 bases, J lost 7 bases, and 12 bases lay in between. The CDR3 contains 13 residues. The CDR3 is CASSLQEGQPQHF. The CDR3 DNA reads TGTGCCAGTAGTCTCCAGGAGGGACAGCCCCAGCATTTT.

The rearrangement links TRBV19 to TRBJ1-1, with D maybe TRBD1 (5 bases). Trimming removed 8 bases at V and 1 base at J, with 11 bases between. This CDR3 is built from 13 residues. Germline V gene sequence: CDR1 LNHDA, CDR2 SQIVND (reference sequence). The CDR3 here is CASLRDRNTEAFF. DNA for the CDR3: TGTGCCAGTCTAAGAGACAGGAACACTGAAGCTTTCTTT.

V is TRBV7-2 and J is TRBJ1-1; D ambiguous. Germline V gene lookup returns CDR1 SGHTA and CDR2 FQGNSA. The CDR3 is 15 residues long. Deletions cut 6 bases from V and 4 bases from J, with 18 bases between. The CDR3 region is CASRAGGLEVTEAFF. The CDR3 DNA reads as TGTGCCAGCAGGGCGGGAGGGCTTGAAGTCACTGAAGCTTTCTTT.

The chain links TRBV2 to TRBJ1-2, with a weak D call TRBD1 (6 bases). V lost 6 bases and J 0 bases, leaving 23 bases between the germline ends. This CDR3 has 18 amino acids. Germline-derived CDR1 and CDR2 are SNHLY and FYNNEI. In DNA form, the CDR3 reads TGTGCCAGCAGACCTGAGGGGAGAGGGGGGGGATCTAACTATGGCTACACCTTC. This codes for CASRPEGRGGGSNYGYTF. Full variable domain (outside the CDR3, taken from reference TRBV2 and TRBJ1-2): EPEVTQTPSHQVTQMGQEVILRCVPISNHLYFYWYRQILGQKVEFLVSFYNNEISEKSEIFDDQFSVERPDGSNFTLKIRSTKLEDSAMYFCASRPEGRGGGSNYGYTFGSGTRLTVV.

This clone was detected once. The chain couples TRBV9 to TRBJ2-1; TRBD2 matches at 14 bases. Losses at the gene ends were 1 base for V and 6 bases for J; bases not matched to a gene: 3. There are 16 residues in the CDR3. Germline V gene data show CDR1 as SGDLS and CDR2 as YYNGEE. The CDR3 spells CASSVRGLAGANEQFF. Written as DNA, the CDR3 is TGTGCCAGCAGCGTAAGGGGACTAGCGGGGGCCAATGAGCAGTTCTTC.

In its sample, this clone was seen a few times. The rearrangement joins TRBV27 to TRBJ1-1, with 8 nucleotides matching TRBD1. Trimming took 2 bases from V and 8 from J; bases not matched to a gene: 10. The CDR3 extends over 15 amino acids. Germline-derived CDR1 and CDR2 are MNHEY and SMNVEV (reference sequence). Here the CDR3 DNA reads TGTGCCAGCAGTTTAGATCCAGGGGGCTTGGGAGAAGCTTTCTTT. This gives the protein CASSLDPGGLGEAFF.

The V call is TRBV4-1, the J call TRBJ2-5; tentatively, D is TRBD2 (5 bases). V lost 1 base, J lost 1 base, and 10 bases lay in between. The CDR3 length is 15 residues. Per germline, CDR1 MGHRA and CDR2 YSYEKL. CDR3 residues: CASSQATTLQETQYF. In nucleotides, the CDR3 is TGCGCCAGCAGCCAAGCGACTACCCTCCAAGAGACCCAGTACTTC.

The chain uses TRBV6-1 and TRBJ2-5; 8 bases fit TRBD2. This CDR3 is built from 15 residues. CDR1 is MNHNS, CDR2 SASEGT, per germline. The V and J ends lost 6 bases and 7 bases, in that order; junction bases with no gene match: 13. CDR3 loop: CASRALAGGHGTQYF. The CDR3 nucleotides read TGTGCCAGCAGAGCCCTGGCGGGGGGCCATGGGACCCAGTACTTC.

A remark on this clone: Other DNA sequences in the same sample also yield this CDR3. V usage is TRBV4-2 and J usage is TRBJ1-1; possibly TRBD1 for D (5 bases). The CDR3 consists of 14 residues. V was pared by 3 bases and J by 4 bases, with 12 bases between. Germline CDR1 is LGHNA and CDR2 is YNFKEQ. The CDR3 DNA sequence: TGTGCCAGCAGCCAGGATTTGGGGGGCACTGAAGCTTTCTTT. Protein sequence: CASSQDLGGTEAFF.

The chain combines TRBV6-5 with TRBJ2-7; 7 bases are shared with TRBD1. CDR3 length: 14 amino acids. J was trimmed by 3 bases and V by 0 bases; bases with no gene match: 2. The germline CDR1 and CDR2 sequences are MNHEY and SVGAGI. In nucleotides, the CDR3 is TGTGCCAGCAGTTACTCGTACAGGGGCTACGAGCAGTACTTC. Translating gives CASSYSYRGYEQYF.

V and J are TRBV5-6 and TRBJ1-6; 9 nucleotides match TRBD1. In germline, CDR1 is SGHDT, CDR2 YYEEEE. The junction had 6 bases not matched to a gene; V was cut back by 2 bases and J by 6 bases. The CDR3 totals 16 residues. The CDR3, as DNA: TGTGCCAGCAGCTTTTACAGGGGGCAGGTTAATTCACCCCTCCACTTT. Translating it yields CASSFYRGQVNSPLHF.

The genes are TRBV5-1 and TRBJ2-3; 11 bases fit TRBD2. Losses at the gene ends were 6 bases for V and 2 bases for J; bases not matched to a gene: 8. CDR1 is SGHRS and CDR2 is YFSETQ in the germline V gene. The CDR3 sequence is 16 residues long. CDR3 sequence reads: CASTRVAGGVTDTQYF. CDR3 nucleotides: TGCGCCAGCACCCGGGTAGCGGGGGGGGTCACAGATACGCAGTATTTT.

The rearrangement joins TRBV4-2 to TRBJ2-4; 15 bases are shared with TRBD2. The CDR3 is 19 residues long. Germline CDR1 reads LGHNA; CDR2 reads YNFKEQ. The V and J ends lost 2 bases and 3 bases, in that order; junction bases with no gene match: 8. The CDR3 is CASSQPGLAGGLGKNIQYF. The CDR3, as DNA: TGTGCCAGCAGCCAACCCGGACTAGCGGGGGGGCTCGGCAAAAACATTCAGTACTTC.